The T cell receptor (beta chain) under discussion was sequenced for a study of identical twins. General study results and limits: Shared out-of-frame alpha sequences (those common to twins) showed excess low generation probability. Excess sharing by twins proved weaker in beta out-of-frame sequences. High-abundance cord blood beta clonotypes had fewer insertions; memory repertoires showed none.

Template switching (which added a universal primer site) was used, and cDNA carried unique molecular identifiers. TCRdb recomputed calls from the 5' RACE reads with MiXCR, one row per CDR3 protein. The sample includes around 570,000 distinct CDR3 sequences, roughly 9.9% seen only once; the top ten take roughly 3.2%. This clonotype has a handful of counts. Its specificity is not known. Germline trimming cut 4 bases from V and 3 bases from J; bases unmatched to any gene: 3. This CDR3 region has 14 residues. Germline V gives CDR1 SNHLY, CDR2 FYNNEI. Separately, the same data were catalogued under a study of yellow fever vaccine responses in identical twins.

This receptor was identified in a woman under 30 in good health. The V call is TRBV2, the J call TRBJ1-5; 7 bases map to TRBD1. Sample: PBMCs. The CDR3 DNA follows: TGTGCCAGCAGTGTACAGGGGATCAATCAGCCCCAGCATTTT. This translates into CASSVQGINQPQHF.